This entry describes one T cell receptor beta chain. Its target is unknown. Using immunoSEQ multiplex PCR, the repertoire was profiled, and TCRdb retains in-frame clones only, with some absent. The sample records about 110,000 clones, approximately 90% being singletons. Germline CDR1 reads SGHRS; CDR2 reads YFSETQ. The CDR3 contains 16 residues. V shed 1 base and J shed 1 base, with 12 bases lying between them. These data originate in a study of OX40 agonist ivuxolimab in advanced cancers. About the study: It was permissible to have had prior anti-PD-1, anti-PD-L1 or anti-CTLA-4 therapy, and more than 30% had some.

Study-wide points: More expanded clones were seen, on average, in CD8+ T cells than in CD4+. In the 0.1 to 3.0 mg/kg range, CD4+ and CD8+ blood T cells had expanded clonally by week 6.

Sampling times: baseline, cycle 4 day 1, cycle 7 day 1. Sequenced material: CD4+ or CD8+ T cells sorted from blood, taken in a trial of the OX40 agonist ivuxolimab. V and J are TRBV5-1 and TRBJ2-1; D perhaps matches TRBD1 (7 bases). This TCR derives from an adult with an advanced solid tumor such as melanoma, head and neck, liver or kidney cancer. The CDR3 loop is CASSLIPGGSYNEQFF. In nucleotides, the CDR3 is TGCGCCAGCAGCTTGATCCCAGGGGGGTCCTACAATGAGCAGTTCTTC.